This T cell receptor (beta chain) comes out of a study of cytomegalovirus exposure and HLA in healthy donors. V was shortened by 4 bases and J by 3 bases, with 8 bases between the two germline ends. This CDR3 spans 12 amino acids. Looked up from germline, CDR1 is SGHRS and CDR2 is YFSETQ. This clone was recorded only once. As yet, its antigen is unknown. Primers included in the PCR were 60 Vbeta and 13 Jbeta primers. Profiled with immunoSEQ multiplex PCR; TCRdb holds only in-frame clones, not every one. This sample has 100,000 to 150,000 clones, with roughly 80% found just once. Study-level results: In a later analysis, several top co-occurrence clusters appeared linked to parvovirus B19, influenza, CMV and Epstein-Barr virus.

This TCR was sampled from a man aged 25-40 years in good health and CMV-seronegative. The genes are TRBV5-1 and TRBJ2-7; D possibly corresponds to TRBD1 (5 bases). The sample comprised PBMCs. CDR3 region: CASSPDNYEQYF. As DNA, the CDR3 is TGCGCCAGCAGCCCGGACAACTACGAGCAGTACTTC.